The 17 T cell receptor beta chains in this list originate from one sample, sequenced in a study of shared clonotypes between healthy human individuals. Produced via immunoSEQ multiplex PCR; TCRdb's table is partial and in-frame only. The sample shows hundreds of thousands of clones, about 95% of them seen only once. It was CD45RO-negative cells, positively selected for CCR7, that made up naive CD8 cells, with terminally differentiated effector memory CD45RA+ cells excluded. The sequenced material came from naive CD8+ T cells sorted from blood. The receptor set was obtained from a young woman in good health.

The genes are TRBV9 and TRBJ1-2; D uncertain. Trimming shortened V by 0 bases and J by 0 bases, and 12 bases separated the two germline ends. The CDR3 has 16 amino acids. Germline values: CDR1 SGDLS, CDR2 YYNGEE. The CDR3 spells CASSVAQADTNYGYTF. CDR3 bases: TGTGCCAGCAGCGTAGCTCAGGCAGACACTAACTATGGCTACACCTTC.

This sequence joins TRBV2 and TRBJ2-1, with 10 bases lining up with TRBD2. Germline CDR1 and CDR2: SNHLY and FYNNEI. The V segment lost 6 bases and the J segment 4 bases; nucleotides outside the gene matches: 6. The CDR3 has 15 residues. Here the CDR3 DNA reads TGTGCCAGCAGCTTAGGACTAGCGGAGTACAATGAGCAGTTCTTC. Encoded protein: CASSLGLAEYNEQFF.

A note on this clone: The identical CDR3 is also encoded by other nucleotide sequences in the sample. The chain recombines TRBV28 with TRBJ1-2, with D unresolved. The germline CDR1 and CDR2 sequences are MDHEN and SYDVKM. The CDR3 runs 13 residues. V dropped 3 bases and J dropped 3 bases, with 8 bases sitting between them. CDR3 sequence (DNA): TGTGCCAGCAGTTTTCGGGGTGACTATGGCTACACCTTC. Protein product: CASSFRGDYGYTF.

The chain combines TRBV28 with TRBJ2-3, with TRBD2 matching over 12 bases. V shed 4 bases and J 6 bases; nucleotides not matched to a gene: 5. Germline values: CDR1 MDHEN, CDR2 SYDVKM. The CDR3 contains 15 residues. The chain's CDR3 is CASSSGLAGRDTQYF. The CDR3 bases are TGTGCCAGCAGTTCGGGACTAGCGGGCCGGGATACGCAGTATTTT.

This chain uses TRBV27 with TRBJ2-1; possible D gene TRBD2, 5 bases. This CDR3 is 13 amino acids long. Germline V lookup: CDR1 MNHEY, CDR2 SMNVEV (reference sequence). Trimming shortened V by 3 bases and J by 5 bases, and 8 bases separated the two germline ends. This CDR3 reads CASSLSADNEQFF. Written as DNA, the CDR3 is TGTGCCAGCAGTTTGTCAGCGGACAATGAGCAGTTCTTC.

The chain carries TRBV27 and TRBJ1-1; tentative D call: TRBD1 (6 bases). Trimming cost V 5 bases and J 6 bases, with 28 bases left between them. The germline CDR1 and CDR2 sequences are MNHEY and SMNVEV (reference sequence). The CDR3 contains 18 residues. The CDR3 spells CASSVGGRRTFPVSEAFF. The CDR3 DNA is TGTGCCAGCAGTGTAGGGGGGCGAAGGACTTTTCCGGTTTCTGAAGCTTTCTTT.

This clone was seen a single time. The V gene is TRBV7-4, the J gene TRBJ2-5; D is uncertain. Trimming left V 3 bases short and J 4 bases short, with 9 bases between. This CDR3 is 13 amino acids long. Germline-derived CDR1 and CDR2 are SGHVT and SQSDAQ. CDR3 sequence: CASSFGPRETQYF. CDR3 sequence (DNA): TGTGCCAGCAGCTTCGGCCCCCGAGAGACCCAGTACTTC.

The rearrangement links TRBV27 to TRBJ2-1; D gene ambiguous. V shed 4 bases and J shed 3 bases, with 7 bases lying between them. The CDR3 extends over 13 amino acids. Germline loops: CDR1 MNHEY, CDR2 SMNVEV (reference sequence). The CDR3 region has the DNA TGTGCCAGCAGTTCAGACCACTACAATGAGCAGTTCTTC. It translates to CASSSDHYNEQFF.

The chain carries TRBV6-4 and TRBJ2-3; 7 nucleotides agree with TRBD2. Germline CDR1 reads MRHNA; CDR2 reads SNTAGT. The CDR3 has 20 residues. The V gene end was trimmed by 7 bases and the J gene end by 3 bases; junction bases not matched to a gene: 25. This CDR3 is CASTQLGGGGPSLRTDTQYF. Written as DNA, the CDR3 is TGTGCCAGCACCCAACTGGGGGGGGGAGGACCTAGCTTGCGAACAGATACGCAGTATTTT.

About this clone: Different DNA sequences within this sample yield the same CDR3. This chain links TRBV28 with TRBJ2-7, with TRBD1 matching 7 bases. The CDR3 totals 12 residues. CDR1 is MDHEN and CDR2 is SYDVKM in the germline V gene. Trimming took 6 bases from V and 3 from J; bases not matched to a gene: 2. CDR3 bases: TGTGCCAGCAGCTGGGACAGCTACGAGCAGTACTTC. Translating it yields CASSWDSYEQYF. The full variable domain, its missing parts supplied by reference TRBV28 and TRBJ2-7, is DVKVTQSSRYLVKRTGEKVFLECVQDMDHENMFWYRQDPGLGLRLIYFSYDVKMKEKGDIPEGYSVSREKKERFSLILESASTNQTSMYLCASSWDSYEQYFGPGTRLTVT.

The V gene is TRBV5-1, the J gene TRBJ1-5, with a possible D match to TRBD1 (5 bases). Germline CDR1 reads SGHRS; CDR2 reads YFSETQ. There are 15 residues in the CDR3. V lost 5 bases to trimming and J lost 0 bases, with 12 bases between them. The CDR3 spells CASRLDSYSNQPQHF. DNA for the CDR3: TGCGCCAGCAGACTTGACAGCTATAGCAATCAGCCCCAGCATTTT. The whole variable domain, filled in from reference TRBV5-1 and TRBJ1-5, reads KAGVTQTPRYLIKTRGQQVTLSCSPISGHRSVSWYQQTPGQGLQFLFEYFSETQRNKGNFPGRFSGRQFSNSRSEMNVSTLELGDSALYLCASRLDSYSNQPQHFGDGTRLSIL.

The chain links TRBV10-1 to TRBJ2-5; no definite D call. V was clipped by 4 bases and J by 5 bases, with 11 bases between them. This CDR3 has 13 amino acids. The germline V gene has CDR1 WNHNN and CDR2 SYGVQD (reference sequence). The CDR3 DNA follows: TGCGCCAGCAGTGGTCCAGAATGGGAGACCCAGTACTTC. It encodes CASSGPEWETQYF.

V and J are TRBV2 and TRBJ2-7; possible D gene TRBD1, 6 bases. This CDR3 comprises 13 residues. CDR1 and CDR2 (germline): SNHLY, FYNNEI. V lost 4 bases, J lost 0 bases, and 7 bases lay in between. CDR3 in amino acids: CASSGTASYEQYF. Written as DNA, the CDR3 is TGTGCCAGCAGTGGGACAGCCTCCTACGAGCAGTACTTC.

The V and J genes are TRBV7-9 and TRBJ1-1; unclear D gene. Trimming took off 1 base at V and 6 bases at J, with 12 bases between the two ends. The length of the CDR3 is 14 residues. CDR1 SEHNR and CDR2 FQNEAQ come from the germline V gene (reference sequence). The CDR3 sequence is CASSLGGREAEAFF. The DNA of the CDR3 is TGTGCCAGCAGCTTAGGTGGACGGGAAGCTGAAGCTTTCTTT.

The chain combines TRBV10-3 with TRBJ2-1; 7 bases are shared with TRBD2. The length of the CDR3 is 16 residues. CDR1 is ENHRY and CDR2 is SYGVKD in the germline V gene. Trimming removed 3 bases from V and 6 bases from J; junction bases left unmatched: 11. This CDR3 reads CAISEVVGGPGNEQFF. CDR3 nucleotide sequence: TGTGCCATCAGTGAAGTAGTGGGAGGGCCAGGCAATGAGCAGTTCTTC.

The chain combines TRBV19 with TRBJ2-5; D is unresolved. The length of the CDR3 is 13 residues. Per the germline V gene, CDR1 is LNHDA and CDR2 is SQIVND (reference sequence). The V and J ends lost 7 bases and 2 bases respectively, with 11 bases between them. The CDR3 region is CASKELGQETQYF. CDR3 coding DNA: TGTGCCAGTAAGGAGCTAGGGCAAGAGACCCAGTACTTC.

The genes are TRBV5-1 and TRBJ1-1; D remains unclear. The CDR3 has 14 amino acids. The germline V and J ends were trimmed by 1 base and 1 base, with 8 bases remaining between them. Germline CDR1 SGHRS, CDR2 YFSETQ. The CDR3 sequence: CASSLKQTNTEAFF. The CDR3 DNA reads TGCGCCAGCAGCTTGAAACAGACGAACACTGAAGCTTTCTTT.